These 3 T cell receptor beta chains originate from one sample sequenced in a study of tumor T cells in aggressive B-cell lymphoma. Method: immunoSEQ multiplex PCR; TCRdb's copy keeps in-frame clones and lacks some. The sample contains 2,500 to 3,500 clones, less than 85% of which appear only once. The sequenced sample was tumor tissue. Receptors originate from an adult with diffuse large B cell lymphoma.

The chain has TRBV6-6 and TRBJ1-3; D is uncertain. The CDR3 totals 13 residues. V shed 6 bases and J shed 2 bases, with 8 bases lying between them. The germline gives CDR1 MNHNY, CDR2 SVGAGI (reference sequence). CDR3 region: CASRLPTGNTIYF. For the CDR3, the DNA is TGTGCCAGCAGACTCCCTACTGGAAACACCATATATTTT.

The chain employs TRBV7-9 and TRBJ2-3, with a possible D match to TRBD2 (7 bases). CDR3 length equals 11 residues. Trimming stripped 5 bases from V and 10 bases from J, with 10 bases between. The germline gives CDR1 SEHNR, CDR2 FQNEAQ (reference sequence). In DNA form, the CDR3 reads TGTGCCAGCAGCCTCGGGGGGCCGCAGTATTTT. Translated, it gives CASSLGGPQYF.

The chain uses TRBV4-3 and TRBJ2-7; TRBD1 matches at 11 bases. Germline loops: CDR1 LGHNA, CDR2 YSLEER. The CDR3 contains 14 residues. J gave up 4 bases and V 4 bases, and 3 bases lay outside the gene matches. As DNA, the CDR3 is TGCGCCAGCAGCCCGGGACAGGGGGGATACGAGCAGTACTTC. It encodes CASSPGQGGYEQYF.